The clone carrying this T cell receptor (beta chain) was detected a few times. The data are from a study of T cell changes during pregnancy in multiple sclerosis. Method: immunoSEQ multiplex PCR; TCRdb's copy keeps in-frame clones and lacks some. The sample has about 80,000 clones; around nine tenths are singletons. The CDR3 spans 13 residues. V was shortened by 11 bases and J by 1 base, with 11 bases between the two germline ends. The germline V gene has CDR1 MNHNS and CDR2 SASEGT. This material consisted of CD4+ T cells from peripheral blood mononuclear cells, taken before pregnancy. This clonotype was sampled from a female donor with multiple sclerosis, enrolled in a pregnancy study. The chain uses TRBV6-1 and TRBJ2-2; a possible D gene is TRBD1 (5 bases). Here the CDR3 reads CASPRGNTGELFF. The CDR3 nucleotides are TGTGCCTCCCCTAGGGGGAACACCGGGGAGCTGTTTTTT.